A selection of T cell receptor beta chains follows, all from one sample in a study of blood T cell repertoires in COVID-19. Sequencing used immunoSEQ multiplex PCR; TCRdb keeps in-frame clones, though not all of them. The table includes around 100,000 clones, almost 85% detected once. The sample was peripheral blood. The receptors were gathered from a man between 35 and 55 years old with active or convalescent COVID-19. Both conserved end residues are part of each CDR3. A D gene is named only where the DNA matches it firmly. Size values are once, few and many counts, or a class for expanded clones, and some rows have none.

CATSGTSSNIQYF TGTGCCACTTCCGGGACTAGCTCCAACATTCAGTACTTC TRBJ2-4 . TRBD2 TRBV19
CASSHRRDASEQFF TGTGCCAGCAGCCATCGGAGGGATGCTAGTGAGCAGTTCTTC TRBJ2-1 . . TRBV7-2
CASTHREGTTGELFF TGTGCCAGCACCCACAGGGAGGGAACCACCGGGGAGCTGTTTTTT TRBJ2-2 . . TRBV6-5
CAWNGGRNTEAFF TGTGCCTGGAACGGGGGGAGAAACACTGAAGCTTTCTTT TRBJ1-1 . . TRBV30
CASSYPGQGKGTNEKLFF TGTGCCAGCTCATACCCTGGACAGGGTAAAGGGACTAATGAAAAACTGTTTTTT TRBJ1-4 . TRBD1 TRBV18
CASSPGTFAGANVLTF TGTGCCAGCAGTCCCGGGACATTCGCTGGGGCCAACGTCCTGACTTTC TRBJ2-6 . . TRBV28
CASSYSRQGSNQPQHF TGTGCCAGCAGTTACTCGAGACAGGGTAGCAATCAGCCCCAGCATTTT TRBJ1-5 . TRBD1 TRBV6-5
CASSVGSLQETQYF TGTGCCAGCAGCGTAGGGTCTCTACAAGAGACCCAGTACTTC TRBJ2-5 . . TRBV9
CATREGRTSTGTDTQYF TGCGCCACCCGAGAGGGGAGGACTAGTACGGGCACAGATACGCAGTATTTT TRBJ2-3 . TRBD2 TRBV10-2
CASSIYTGSSEQYF TGTGCCAGCAGCATATACACAGGTTCAAGCGAGCAGTACTTC TRBJ2-7 . . TRBV7-3
CASSRTGFVENTIYF TGTGCCAGCAGCCGAACAGGGTTTGTCGAAAACACCATATATTTT TRBJ1-3 . . TRBV3-1/TRBV3-2
CAWSTPGVTNEKLFF TGTGCCTGGAGTACCCCAGGGGTAACTAATGAAAAACTGTTTTTT TRBJ1-4 once . TRBV30
CATGEGTRGGYTF TGTGCCACGGGGGAGGGGACGCGAGGGGGCTACACCTTC TRBJ1-2 . . TRBV7-2
CASSPQRGISYEQYF TGTGCCAGCAGCCCCCAGCGGGGGATCTCCTACGAGCAGTACTTC TRBJ2-7 . TRBD2 TRBV7-9
CASSRFRDTEAFF TGTGCCAGCAGCCGGTTCCGGGACACTGAAGCTTTCTTT TRBJ1-1 . . TRBV14
CSASNPGQGPYEQYF TGCAGTGCCAGTAACCCGGGACAGGGGCCCTACGAGCAGTACTTC TRBJ2-7 . TRBD1 TRBV20-1
CASSLVAGGLGIQYF TGTGCCAGCAGCTTAGTAGCGGGGGGCCTCGGCATTCAGTACTTC TRBJ2-4 few TRBD2 TRBV7-2
CAISDPGTGTEKLFF TGTGCCATCAGTGACCCCGGGACAGGGACCGAAAAACTGTTTTTT TRBJ1-4 . TRBD1 TRBV10-3
CASSESLYSSGNTIYF TGTGCCAGCAGTGAATCCCTTTATAGCTCTGGAAACACCATATATTTT TRBJ1-3 . . TRBV25-1
CASSAGVGGGEAFF TGTGCCAGCAGCGCCGGGGTGGGCGGCGGTGAAGCTTTCTTT TRBJ1-1 . . TRBV11-2
CAIRTGTGWNTEAFF TGTGCCATCAGGACAGGGACAGGGTGGAACACTGAAGCTTTCTTT TRBJ1-1 . TRBD1 TRBV10-3
CASSPAGDSNQPQHF TGCGCCAGCAGCCCGGCAGGGGATAGCAATCAGCCCCAGCATTTT TRBJ1-5 . . TRBV5-1